Listed below are T cell receptor beta chains from one sample, sequenced in a study of T cell changes during pregnancy in multiple sclerosis. The repertoire was sequenced with immunoSEQ multiplex PCR; TCRdb's copy has only in-frame clones and lacks some. Here the sample spans around 70,000 clones, 80% to 95% being singletons. Sequenced material: peripheral blood, taken in the first trimester of pregnancy. Receptors originate from a female donor in good health, enrolled as a control in a pregnancy study. CDR3s include the opening cysteine and the closing phenylalanine or tryptophan. D genes are given only for firm matches. The size entry is marked missing in some rows and otherwise reads once, few, many or a size class.

d_gene	abundance	v_gene	j_gene	CDR3aa	CDR3nt
TRBD2	-	TRBV6-1	TRBJ2-5	CASRPAGERVETQYF	TGTGCCAGCAGGCCAGCGGGAGAAAGGGTAGAGACCCAGTACTTC
-	-	TRBV2	TRBJ2-5	CASSEMLAVQTQYF	TGTGCCAGCAGTGAAATGTTAGCAGTTCAGACCCAGTACTTC
-	-	TRBV6-1	TRBJ1-2	CASSEAQGFQFLSGYTF	TGTGCCAGCAGTGAAGCGCAGGGATTCCAATTTCTAAGCGGCTACACCTTC
-	-	TRBV2	TRBJ1-2	CASSEGGSGRGGYTF	TGTGCCAGCAGTGAAGGTGGTTCGGGGAGAGGTGGCTACACCTTC
-	-	TRBV28	TRBJ1-4	CASSLTGVGGSSGKLFF	TGTGCCAGCAGCTTGACAGGAGTTGGCGGGTCGAGCGGAAAACTGTTTTTT
TRBD1	-	TRBV19	TRBJ1-5	CASSKRGTGLYQPQHF	TGTGCCAGTAGTAAAAGAGGGACAGGGCTATATCAGCCCCAGCATTTT
-	-	TRBV7-2	TRBJ2-3	CASSFPNTDTQYF	TGTGCCAGCAGCTTCCCAAACACAGATACGCAGTATTTT
-	once	TRBV6-4	TRBJ2-6	CASSESFPGANVLTF	TGTGCCAGCAGTGAGAGCTTCCCTGGGGCCAACGTCCTGACTTTC
TRBD2	once	TRBV5-1	TRBJ2-1	CASSLGLAGSNEQFF	TGCGCCAGCAGCCTGGGACTAGCGGGAAGTAATGAGCAGTTCTTC
-	-	TRBV7-2	TRBJ2-3	CASSIDSYRTDTQYF	TGTGCCAGCAGCATTGACAGTTATCGGACAGATACGCAGTATTTT
TRBD1	-	TRBV2	TRBJ2-3	CASWDRLSTDTQYF	TGTGCCAGCTGGGACAGACTGAGCACAGATACGCAGTATTTT
-	-	TRBV29-1	TRBJ2-5	CSVGHWEETQYF	TGCAGCGTGGGACACTGGGAGGAGACCCAGTACTTC
-	-	TRBV9	TRBJ2-7	CASSHGSSAYEQYF	TGTGCCAGCAGCCACGGTTCGTCCGCCTACGAGCAGTACTTC
TRBD1	-	TRBV18	TRBJ1-1	CASSPMRTGFSDVREAFF	TGTGCCAGCTCACCAATGAGGACAGGGTTTAGCGACGTTCGTGAAGCTTTCTTT
TRBD1	-	TRBV18	TRBJ2-7	CASSGVGQGASEQYF	TGTGCCAGCTCCGGTGTCGGACAGGGGGCCTCCGAGCAGTACTTC
-	-	TRBV25-1	TRBJ1-3	CASSEGRTGNTIYF	TGTGCCAGCAGTGAGGGGAGAACTGGAAACACCATATATTTT
-	-	TRBV5-1	TRBJ2-1	CASRGQTYNEQFF	TGCGCCAGCAGGGGGCAGACTTACAATGAGCAGTTCTTC
-	-	TRBV2	TRBJ1-5	CASRGRSPNQPQHF	TGTGCCAGCAGGGGCAGGTCCCCCAATCAGCCCCAGCATTTT
-	-	TRBV5-1	TRBJ2-7	CASSLAPRGAGWYEQYF	TGCGCCAGCAGCTTGGCCCCCAGGGGGGCTGGGTGGTACGAGCAGTACTTC
TRBD2	-	TRBV7-2	TRBJ2-1	CASSSGLAGYNEQFF	TGTGCCAGCAGCTCCGGACTAGCGGGGTACAATGAGCAGTTCTTC
-	-	TRBV5-1	TRBJ1-1	CASSYTVDSTNTEAFF	TGCGCCAGCAGCTATACCGTGGACAGTACGAACACTGAAGCTTTCTTT
-	-	TRBV6-6	TRBJ2-3	CASSQGDSNTDTQYF	TGTGCCAGCAGTCAAGGAGACTCTAATACAGATACGCAGTATTTT
-	-	TRBV18	TRBJ2-2	CASSEGEGENTGELFF	TGTGCCAGCTCGGAAGGAGAGGGAGAGAACACCGGGGAGCTGTTTTTT
-	-	TRBV28	TRBJ1-5	CASSQLDHSEGQPQHF	TGTGCCAGCAGCCAGTTGGACCACTCGGAGGGTCAGCCCCAGCATTTT
TRBD2	once	TRBV19	TRBJ2-1	CASSAGTSVFYEQFF	TGTGCCAGTAGTGCCGGGACTAGCGTCTTCTATGAGCAGTTCTTC
-	few	TRBV4-1	TRBJ1-1	CASSQGTQGRTEAFF	TGCGCCAGCAGCCAAGGCACACAGGGTAGGACTGAAGCTTTCTTT